The 20 T cell receptor beta chains below come from one sample, sequenced in a study of molecular identifiers for immune sequencing clone quantification. From the PCR reads, TCRdb called clonotypes with MiXCR, one entry per CDR3 protein. The sample records about 640,000 distinct CDR3 sequences, nearly 20% being singletons. Sequencing input: naive CD8+ T cells from blood, with Jurkat cell RNA spiked in. Subset: FACS-sorted CD8+CD4-CCR7+CD45RA+ naive T cells. These TCRs come from a human donor in good health. Some libraries in this study had Jurkat cell RNA spiked in.

This clonotype was seen ten or more times. The chain is built from TRBV27 and TRBJ2-2; 9 bases agree with TRBD2. The CDR3 has 16 residues. The trim removed 1 base at V and 3 bases at J, leaving 3 bases unmatched. Germline CDR1 reads MNHEY; CDR2 reads SMNVEV (reference sequence). In nucleotides, the CDR3 is TGTGCCAGCAGTTTATTGCGGGAGGGGTACACCGGGGAGCTGTTTTTT. Residues: CASSLLREGYTGELFF.

This clonotype has at least ten counts. This chain connects TRBV4-3 to TRBJ1-5; D uncertain. The germline V gene encodes CDR1 LGHNA and CDR2 YSLEER. There are 16 residues in the CDR3. The V and J ends lost 1 base and 1 base respectively, with 11 bases between them. The CDR3 nucleotides are TGCGCCAGCAGCCAAGGAGCAGGACCAAGCAATCAGCCCCAGCATTTT. This gives the protein CASSQGAGPSNQPQHF.

This clonotype came up many times. The chain employs TRBV12-3 or TRBV12-4 and TRBJ2-3; 8 bases are shared with TRBD2. Trimming took 6 bases from V and 4 from J; bases not matched to a gene: 9. The CDR3 loop spans 15 amino acids. The CDR3 spells CASSGTAGDSDTQYF. CDR3 nucleotide sequence: TGTGCCAGCAGCGGCACAGCGGGGGATTCAGATACGCAGTATTTT.

This clonotype was detected a few times. Given a much more abundant clone one base away, this may be a read error. The rearrangement uses TRBV12-3 or TRBV12-4 and TRBJ2-3; a weak D match, TRBD1 (6 bases). The CDR3 extends over 16 amino acids. Trimming shortened V by 4 bases and J by 0 bases, and 14 bases separated the two germline ends. CDR3 DNA: TGTGCCAGCAGTTCCGAGGCAGGGGTTAGCACAGATACGCAGTATTTT. Encoded protein: CASSSEAGVSTDTQYF.

Concerning this clonotype: A much larger clone differs by one base, so this may be a read error. The J gene is TRBJ1-1, the V gene TRBV6-6, with D hard to call. The CDR3 runs 13 residues. CDR1 and CDR2 (germline): MNHNY, SVGAGI (reference sequence). Here the CDR3 DNA reads TGTGCCAGCAGTTACACCTCGAACACTAAAGCTTTCTTT. Its protein product is CASSYTSNTKAFF.

As concerns this clonotype: A much larger clone lies one base from this, so it may be a read error. The V call is TRBV7-9, the J call TRBJ2-5, with a possible D match to TRBD1 (5 bases). Germline values: CDR1 SEHNR, CDR2 FQNEAQ (reference sequence). This CDR3 contains 13 residues. In nucleotides, the CDR3 is TGTACCAGCAGCTTTTCTCAGGGAGAGACCCAGTACTTC. Residues: CTSSFSQGETQYF.

The gene calls are TRBV28 and TRBJ2-7; D call uncertain. Trimming stripped 6 bases from V and 1 base from J, with 13 bases between. The CDR3 has 14 residues. The germline gives CDR1 MDHEN, CDR2 SYDVKM. The CDR3 bases are TGTGCCAGCAGGCAGCATCGAACATCCTACGAGCAGTACTTC. As protein: CASRQHRTSYEQYF. Together with reference TRBV28 and TRBJ2-7, the CDR3 gives the full variable domain: DVKVTQSSRYLVKRTGEKVFLECVQDMDHENMFWYRQDPGLGLRLIYFSYDVKMKEKGDIPEGYSVSREKKERFSLILESASTNQTSMYLCASRQHRTSYEQYFGPGTRLTVT.

The table lists this clonotype with a few counts. The chain carries TRBV6-5 and TRBJ2-2; 9 bases match TRBD1. Germline CDR1 is MNHEY and CDR2 is SVGAGI. With V trimmed by 2 bases and J by 2 bases, 3 bases remained unmatched. The CDR3 runs 16 residues. The CDR3: CASSYGQGPNTGELFF. CDR3 nucleotide sequence: TGTGCCAGCAGTTACGGACAGGGGCCAAACACCGGGGAGCTGTTTTTT.

This clonotype was counted only a few times. The rearrangement links TRBV19 to TRBJ1-5, with D perhaps matching TRBD1 (5 bases). Germline V gene data show CDR1 as LNHDA and CDR2 as SQIVND (reference sequence). V dropped 5 bases and J dropped 3 bases, with 17 bases sitting between them. The CDR3 runs 16 residues. DNA of the CDR3: TGTGCCAGTAGTCAATGGGGGGGTTCGGACAATCAGCCCCAGCATTTT. This translates into CASSQWGGSDNQPQHF.

The rearrangement joins TRBV27 to TRBJ1-5; D unresolved. The germline V and J ends were trimmed by 1 base and 4 bases, with 5 bases remaining between them. From germline, CDR1 is MNHEY and CDR2 SMNVEV (reference sequence). CDR3 length equals 13 residues. CDR3 sequence: CASSLFPNQPQHF. CDR3 bases: TGTGCCAGCAGTTTATTTCCAAATCAGCCCCAGCATTTT.

The table lists this clonotype with many counts. V and J are TRBV5-1 and TRBJ1-5, with TRBD1 matching over 7 bases. CDR1 and CDR2 (germline): SGHRS, YFSETQ. The CDR3 runs 14 residues. V lost 1 base to trimming and J lost 6 bases; unmatched junction nucleotides: 4. The CDR3 region has the DNA TGCGCCAGCAGCTTGTTAGGGGGCCGTCAGCCCCAGCATTTT. This translates into CASSLLGGRQPQHF.

V is TRBV27 and J is TRBJ2-1; 7 positions match TRBD2. Trimming cost V 4 bases and J 6 bases; bases outside gene matches: 6. The CDR3 has 14 residues. Germline CDR1 MNHEY, CDR2 SMNVEV (reference sequence). The CDR3 here is CASSYSGNGNEQFF. DNA for the CDR3: TGTGCCAGCAGTTACAGCGGGAATGGCAATGAGCAGTTCTTC.

This clonotype was counted at least ten times. CDR3 coding DNA: TGTGCCAGCAGCTTAGAGGGGTACACAGATACGCAGTATTTT. Amino acids: CASSLEGYTDTQYF. V usage is TRBV7-7 and J usage is TRBJ2-3; a possible D gene is TRBD1 (5 bases). CDR1 SSHAT and CDR2 FNYEAQ come from the germline V gene (reference sequence). The V gene lost 1 base and the J gene lost 2 bases, with 7 bases spanning the gap. CDR3 length: 14 residues.

This clonotype was found a few times. The chain links TRBV4-3 to TRBJ1-3; D may be TRBD1 (6 bases). Per germline, CDR1 LGHNA and CDR2 YSLEER. The germline V and J ends were trimmed by 0 bases and 1 base, with 10 bases remaining between them. This CDR3 spans 16 amino acids. CDR3 in DNA: TGCGCCAGCAGCCAAGAGGAGGGGGGGTCTGGAAACACCATATATTTT. It translates to CASSQEEGGSGNTIYF.

V and J are TRBV11-2 and TRBJ2-4; D uncertain. From germline, CDR1 is SGHAT and CDR2 FQNNGV. Trimming took 4 bases from V and 0 from J, leaving 16 bases between them. The CDR3 has 17 residues. The CDR3 DNA reads as TGTGCCAGCAGCTCCTCTACGGCTAGACGAGCCAAAAACATTCAGTACTTC. Protein sequence: CASSSSTARRAKNIQYF.

This clonotype was recorded many times. V gene TRBV4-1 combines with J gene TRBJ2-2, with D possibly being TRBD1 (5 bases). V was cut by 1 base and J by 2 bases, with 11 bases left in between. CDR1 and CDR2 (germline): MGHRA, YSYEKL. The CDR3 totals 16 residues. The CDR3 spells CASSQGVGVNTGELFF. The CDR3 DNA reads TGCGCCAGCAGCCAAGGAGTAGGGGTCAACACCGGGGAGCTGTTTTTT.

As to this clonotype: A much larger clone sits a single nucleotide away, making a read error possible. The chain uses TRBV9 and TRBJ1-3; D unclear. The CDR3 has 14 amino acids. From germline, CDR1 is SGDLS and CDR2 YYNGEE. With 4 bases removed from V and 2 bases from J, the gap between germline ends came to 10 bases. CDR3 sequence reads: CASSQEGPGNTIYF. CDR3 DNA sequence: TGTGCCAGCAGCCAGGAGGGCCCTGGAAACACCATATATTTT.

This chain uses TRBV5-6 with TRBJ1-5; TRBD1 aligns across 7 bases. Germline V gene data show CDR1 as SGHDT and CDR2 as YYEEEE. J gave up 3 bases and V 3 bases, and 12 bases lay outside the gene matches. The CDR3 has 17 amino acids. The CDR3 here is CASSSWGGTVFNQPQHF. DNA of the CDR3: TGTGCCAGCAGCTCCTGGGGGGGGACAGTCTTCAATCAGCCCCAGCATTTT.

In its sample, this clonotype was seen a few times. V is TRBV9 and J is TRBJ2-2; 9 nucleotides agree with TRBD1. V was pared by 3 bases and J by 5 bases, with 5 bases of the junction left unmatched. The CDR3 is 15 amino acids. Germline CDR1 and CDR2: SGDLS and YYNGEE. The CDR3 region has the DNA TGTGCCAGCAGCGCCCGGGACAGGGAGACCGGGGAGCTGTTTTTT. Translating it yields CASSARDRETGELFF.

This clonotype was seen many times. The chain uses TRBV20-1 and TRBJ2-7; the D gene is possibly TRBD2 (6 bases). There are 14 residues in the CDR3. Germline V CDR1 and CDR2: DFQATT, SNEGSKA (reference sequence). V shed 5 bases and J shed 1 base, with 15 bases lying between them. The CDR3 DNA reads as TGCAGTGCTGAAGGGAGGTTTAGGTCCTACGAGCAGTACTTC. This codes for CSAEGRFRSYEQYF.